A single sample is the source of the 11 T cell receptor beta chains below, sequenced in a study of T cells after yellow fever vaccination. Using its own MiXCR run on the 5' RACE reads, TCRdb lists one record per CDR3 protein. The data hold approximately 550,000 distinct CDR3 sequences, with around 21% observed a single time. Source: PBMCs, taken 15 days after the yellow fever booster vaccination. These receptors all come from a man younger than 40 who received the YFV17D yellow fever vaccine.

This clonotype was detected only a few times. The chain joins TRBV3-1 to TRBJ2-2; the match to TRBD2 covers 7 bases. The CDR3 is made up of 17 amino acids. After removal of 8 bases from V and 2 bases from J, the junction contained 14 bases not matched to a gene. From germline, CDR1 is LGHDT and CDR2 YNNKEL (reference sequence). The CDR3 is CASRGGKQSTNTGELFF. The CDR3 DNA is TGTGCCAGCCGGGGAGGGAAACAATCTACTAACACCGGGGAGCTGTTTTTT.

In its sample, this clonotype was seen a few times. The CDR3 DNA is TGTGCCAGCAGCCGCGGGACTAGCGGCTACGAGCAGTACTTC. As protein: CASSRGTSGYEQYF. The chain employs TRBV7-9 and TRBJ2-7, with TRBD2 identical over 11 bases. V was clipped by 5 bases and J by 3 bases; unmatched bases: 3. CDR1 and CDR2 (germline): SEHNR, FQNEAQ (reference sequence). CDR3 length: 14 residues.

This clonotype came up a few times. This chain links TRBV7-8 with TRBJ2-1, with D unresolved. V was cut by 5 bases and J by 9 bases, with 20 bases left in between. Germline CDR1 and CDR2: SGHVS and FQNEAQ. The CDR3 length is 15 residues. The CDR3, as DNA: TGTGCCAGCAGCACCCCGTTAGGTAGCTGGGTTGAGCAGTTCTTC. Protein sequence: CASSTPLGSWVEQFF.

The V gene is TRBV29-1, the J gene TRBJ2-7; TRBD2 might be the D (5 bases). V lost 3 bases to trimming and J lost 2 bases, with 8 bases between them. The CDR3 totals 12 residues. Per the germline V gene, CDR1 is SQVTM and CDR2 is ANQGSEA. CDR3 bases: TGCAGCGTTGACGTGGGAGCCTACGAGCAGTACTTC. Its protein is CSVDVGAYEQYF.

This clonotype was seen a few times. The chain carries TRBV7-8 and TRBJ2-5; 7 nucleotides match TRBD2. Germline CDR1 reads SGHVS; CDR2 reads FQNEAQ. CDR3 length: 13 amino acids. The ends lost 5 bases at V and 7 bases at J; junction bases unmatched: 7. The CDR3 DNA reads TGTGCCAGCAGCAGTAGCGGGTATGGGACCCAGTACTTC. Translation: CASSSSGYGTQYF.

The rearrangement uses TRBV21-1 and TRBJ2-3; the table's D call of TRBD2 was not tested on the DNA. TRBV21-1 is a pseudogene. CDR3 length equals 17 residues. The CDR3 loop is CASSKGLAGITTDTQYF. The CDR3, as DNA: TGTGCCAGCAGCAAAGGGCTAGCGGGAATCACGACAGATACGCAGTATTTT.

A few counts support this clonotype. The CDR3 DNA follows: TGTGCCGGTTTAGCGGGTGGCAGCACAGATACGCAGTATTTT. It specifies CAGLAGGSTDTQYF. The chain recombines TRBV30 with TRBJ2-3, with 7 bases fitting TRBD2. V shed 8 bases and J 0 bases; nucleotides not matched to a gene: 8. The V gene's germline CDR1 is GTSNPN and CDR2 SVGIG (reference sequence). The CDR3 has 14 amino acids.

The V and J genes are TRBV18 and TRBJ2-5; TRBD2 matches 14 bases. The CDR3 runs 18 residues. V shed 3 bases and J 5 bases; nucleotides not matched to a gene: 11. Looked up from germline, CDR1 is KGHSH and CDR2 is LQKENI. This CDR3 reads CASSPRGTSGSSMETQYF. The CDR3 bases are TGTGCCAGCTCACCTCGGGGGACTAGCGGGAGCTCCATGGAGACCCAGTACTTC.

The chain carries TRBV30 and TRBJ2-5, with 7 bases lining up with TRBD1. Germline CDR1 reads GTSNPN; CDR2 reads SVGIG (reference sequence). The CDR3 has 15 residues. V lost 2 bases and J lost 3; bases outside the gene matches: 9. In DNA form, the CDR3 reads TGTGCCTGGAGTTCAACAGGGGCACTCAAAGAGACCCAGTACTTC. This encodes CAWSSTGALKETQYF.

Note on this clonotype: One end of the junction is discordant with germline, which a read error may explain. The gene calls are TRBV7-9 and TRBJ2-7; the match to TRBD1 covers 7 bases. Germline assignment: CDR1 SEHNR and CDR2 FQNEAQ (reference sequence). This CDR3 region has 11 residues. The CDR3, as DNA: TGTGCCAGCAGTGGTAAGGGACAGTTCCATTTC. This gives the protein CASSGKGQFHF. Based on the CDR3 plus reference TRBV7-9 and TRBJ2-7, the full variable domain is DTGVSQNPRHKITKRGQNVTFRCDPISEHNRLYWYRQTLGQGPEFLTYFQNEAQLEKSRLLSDRFSAERPKGSFSTLEIQRTEQGDSAMYLCASSGKGQFHFGPGTRLTVT.

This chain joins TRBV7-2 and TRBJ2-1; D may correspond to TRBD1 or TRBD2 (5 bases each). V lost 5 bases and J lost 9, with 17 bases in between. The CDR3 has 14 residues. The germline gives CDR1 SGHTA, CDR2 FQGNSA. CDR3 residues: CASSPWGYPSEQFF. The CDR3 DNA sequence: TGTGCCAGCAGCCCGTGGGGGTATCCAAGTGAGCAGTTCTTC.